Sequencing of this TCR beta chain was carried out in a study of cytotoxic CD8 clonotypes in ibrutinib-treated CLL. TCRdb's table, derived via immunoSEQ multiplex PCR, lists solely in-frame clones and lacks some. The repertoire has roughly 250,000 clones, 70% of them found once; the top ten carry roughly 14%. Trimming cost V 3 bases and J 0 bases, with 6 bases left between them. The germline V gene encodes CDR1 SGHVS and CDR2 FNYEAQ. The CDR3 contains 13 residues. This clone showed up just a few times. Sequenced material: PBMCs, taken after 24 months of ibrutinib treatment. This receptor was identified in a human donor with chronic lymphocytic leukemia. The chain has TRBV7-6 and TRBJ2-7; D remains unclear. The CDR3 loop reads CASSFGPSYEQYF. DNA of the CDR3: TGTGCCAGCAGCTTTGGTCCCTCCTACGAGCAGTACTTC.